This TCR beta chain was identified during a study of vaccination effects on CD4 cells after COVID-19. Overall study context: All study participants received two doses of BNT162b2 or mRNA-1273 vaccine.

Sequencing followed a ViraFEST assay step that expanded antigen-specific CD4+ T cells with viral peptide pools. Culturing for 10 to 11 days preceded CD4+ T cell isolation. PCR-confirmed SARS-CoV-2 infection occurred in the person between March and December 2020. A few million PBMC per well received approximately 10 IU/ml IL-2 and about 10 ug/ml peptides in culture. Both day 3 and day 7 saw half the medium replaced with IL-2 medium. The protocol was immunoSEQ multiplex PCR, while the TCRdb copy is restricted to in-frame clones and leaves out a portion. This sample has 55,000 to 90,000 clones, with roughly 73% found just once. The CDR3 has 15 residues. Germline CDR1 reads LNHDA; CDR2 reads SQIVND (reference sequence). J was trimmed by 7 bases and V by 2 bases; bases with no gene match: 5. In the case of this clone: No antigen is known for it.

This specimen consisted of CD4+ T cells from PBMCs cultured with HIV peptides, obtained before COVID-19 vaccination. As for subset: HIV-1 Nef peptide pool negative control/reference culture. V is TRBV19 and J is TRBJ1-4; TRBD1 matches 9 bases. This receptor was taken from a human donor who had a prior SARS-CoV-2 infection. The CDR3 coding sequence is TGTGCCAGTAGTATATCCCGGGACAGGGCTGAAAAACTGTTTTTT. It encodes CASSISRDRAEKLFF.